One and the same sample provided the 7 T cell receptor beta chains below, sequenced in a study of blood T cells in healthy people across ages. Together with a sample-barcoded 5' primer, a J-beta primer mix was included in a second PCR lasting roughly 6 to 12 cycles. From the 5' RACE reads, TCRdb called clonotypes with MiXCR, one entry per CDR3 protein. Seen here are about 1 million distinct CDR3 sequences, more than 40% observed once, and the top ten hold approximately 17%. Material: blood. Source of these receptors: a woman aged 55-75 years in good health.

This clonotype has more than one count but fewer than ten. The chain uses TRBV5-1 and TRBJ2-7; TRBD2 matches at 7 bases. V dropped 3 bases and J dropped 4; count of bases not matched to a gene: 7. CDR1 and CDR2 (germline): SGHRS, YFSETQ. The CDR3 loop spans 14 amino acids. The DNA for the CDR3 is TGCGCCAGCAGCTCCGGACTAGGCGATTACGAGCAGTACTTC. It yields the protein CASSSGLGDYEQYF. The full variable domain, its missing parts supplied by reference TRBV5-1 and TRBJ2-7, is KAGVTQTPRYLIKTRGQQVTLSCSPISGHRSVSWYQQTPGQGLQFLFEYFSETQRNKGNFPGRFSGRQFSNSRSEMNVSTLELGDSALYLCASSSGLGDYEQYFGPGTRLTVT.

The gene calls are TRBV6-1 and TRBJ2-1; the D gene could be TRBD1 or TRBD2 (7 bases each). This CDR3 has 18 residues. The V and J ends lost 6 bases and 4 bases respectively, with 25 bases between them. Germline values: CDR1 MNHNS, CDR2 SASEGT. The CDR3 is CASRRLGRGQGRYNEQFF. The CDR3 nucleotides read TGTGCCAGCAGGAGACTTGGGAGGGGGCAGGGGCGATACAATGAGCAGTTCTTC.

The V gene is TRBV25-1, the J gene TRBJ2-4, with D perhaps assigned TRBD1 or TRBD2 (5 bases each). The DNA end lines up better with TRBJ2-7; the J call may be wrong. Germline CDR1 MGHDK, CDR2 SYGVNS. This CDR3 is built from 14 residues. CDR3 in DNA: TGTGCCGGCACCCGGGACGGTCTCTCCTACGAGCAGTACTTC. As protein: CAGTRDGLSYEQYF.

V usage is TRBV24-1 and J usage is TRBJ2-1; D possibly corresponds to TRBD1 (5 bases). The assigned J gene may be wrong: the sequence end matches TRBJ2-7 better. This CDR3 comprises 16 residues. The germline V gene encodes CDR1 KGHDR and CDR2 SFDVKD. CDR3 region: CATSDWGVSSYNEQYF. The CDR3 DNA reads TGTGCCACCAGTGATTGGGGCGTAAGCTCCTACAATGAGCAGTACTTC.

This clonotype was recorded at least ten times. This chain uses TRBV12-3 or TRBV12-4 with TRBJ2-6, with 8 bases aligning to TRBD1. The CDR3 consists of 15 residues. The J segment lost 8 bases and the V segment lost 5 bases, leaving 8 bases of the junction unmatched. CDR3 amino acids: CASSRRTGSPNVLTF. Here the CDR3 DNA reads TGTGCCAGCAGTCGAAGGACAGGGAGCCCCAACGTCCTGACTTTC.

The J gene is TRBJ2-7, the V gene TRBV2, with D perhaps TRBD1 (6 bases). The V gene's germline CDR1 is SNHLY and CDR2 FYNNEI. The CDR3 covers 13 residues. Trimming left V 5 bases short and J 5 bases short, with 13 bases between. The CDR3 is CASSRDILNEQYF. DNA for the CDR3: TGTGCCAGCAGTCGGGACATATTAAACGAGCAGTACTTC.

This CDR3 reads CASSYSRLDTQYF. In DNA, the CDR3 is TGTGCCAGCAGTTACTCACGACTAGATACGCAGTATTTT. The genes are TRBV6-5 and TRBJ2-3; no firm D call. This CDR3 has 13 amino acids. Germline V gene data show CDR1 as MNHEY and CDR2 as SVGAGI. The V end was cut by 0 bases, the J end by 5 bases, with 6 bases between.